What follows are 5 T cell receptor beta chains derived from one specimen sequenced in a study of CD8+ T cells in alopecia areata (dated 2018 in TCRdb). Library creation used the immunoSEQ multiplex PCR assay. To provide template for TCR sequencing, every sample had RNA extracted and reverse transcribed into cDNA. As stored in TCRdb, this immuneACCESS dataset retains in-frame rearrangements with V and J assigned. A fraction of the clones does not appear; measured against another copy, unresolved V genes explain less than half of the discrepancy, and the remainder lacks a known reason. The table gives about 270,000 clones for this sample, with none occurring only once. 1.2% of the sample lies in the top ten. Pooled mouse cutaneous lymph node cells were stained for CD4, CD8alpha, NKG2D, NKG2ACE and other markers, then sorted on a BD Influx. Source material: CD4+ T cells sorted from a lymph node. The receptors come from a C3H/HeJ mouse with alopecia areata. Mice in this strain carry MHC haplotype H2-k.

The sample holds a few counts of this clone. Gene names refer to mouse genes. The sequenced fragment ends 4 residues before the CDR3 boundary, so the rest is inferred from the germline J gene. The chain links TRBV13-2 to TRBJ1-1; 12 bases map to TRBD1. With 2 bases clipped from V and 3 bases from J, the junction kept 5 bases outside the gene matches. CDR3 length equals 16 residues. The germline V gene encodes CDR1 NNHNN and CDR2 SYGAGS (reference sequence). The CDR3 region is CASGDPGQGAYTEVFF. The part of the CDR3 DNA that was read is TGTGCCAGCGGTGACCCGGGACAGGGGGCTTACACA.

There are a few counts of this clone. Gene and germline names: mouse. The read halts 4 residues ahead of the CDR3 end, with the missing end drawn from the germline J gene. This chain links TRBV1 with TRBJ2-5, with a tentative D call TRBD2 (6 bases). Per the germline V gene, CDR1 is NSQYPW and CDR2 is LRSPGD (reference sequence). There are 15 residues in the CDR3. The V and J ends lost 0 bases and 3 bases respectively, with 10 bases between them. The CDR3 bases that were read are TGCACCTGCAGTGCAGATGCAGGACTGCAAGAC. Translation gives CTCSADAGLQD. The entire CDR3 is CTCSADAGLQDTQYF.

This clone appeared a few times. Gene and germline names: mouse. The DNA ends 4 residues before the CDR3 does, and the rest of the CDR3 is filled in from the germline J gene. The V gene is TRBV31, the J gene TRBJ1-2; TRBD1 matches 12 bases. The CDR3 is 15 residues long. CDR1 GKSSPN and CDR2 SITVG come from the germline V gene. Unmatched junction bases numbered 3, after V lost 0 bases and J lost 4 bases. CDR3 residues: CAWSLGQGAVSDYTF. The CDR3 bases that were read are TGTGCCTGGAGTCTGGGACAGGGGGCGGTCTCC.

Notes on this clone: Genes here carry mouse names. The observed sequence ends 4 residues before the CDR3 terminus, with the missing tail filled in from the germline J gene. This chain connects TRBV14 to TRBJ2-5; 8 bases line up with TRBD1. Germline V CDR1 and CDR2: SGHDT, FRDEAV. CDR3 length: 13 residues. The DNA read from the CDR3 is TGTGCCAGCAGGGACAGGGAAAAAGAC. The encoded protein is CASRDREKD. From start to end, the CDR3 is CASRDREKDTQYF.

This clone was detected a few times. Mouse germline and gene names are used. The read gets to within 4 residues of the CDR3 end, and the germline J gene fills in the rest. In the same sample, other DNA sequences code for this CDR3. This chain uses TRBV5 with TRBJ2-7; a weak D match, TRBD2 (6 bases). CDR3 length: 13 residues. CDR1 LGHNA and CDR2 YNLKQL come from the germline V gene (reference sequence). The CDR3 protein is CASSQVGVYEQYF. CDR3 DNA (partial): TGTGCCAGCAGCCAAGTGGGGGTATAT.